Reported below is one T cell receptor beta chain. The specificity of this receptor is unknown. No base quality values were provided; no much bigger clone lies one nucleotide off. This entry comes from a study of metastatic and nonmetastatic thyroid tumors (dated by TCRdb to 2018 to 2021). Study-wide context: The researchers compared repertoires between peripheral blood samples and tumor or nodule tissue samples from patients with malignant or benign thyroid disease. Study-wide conclusions, independent of this receptor: In both blood and tumor samples, TCR beta diversity was reported to be significantly higher in malignant tumors than in benign nodules.

No treatment had been received by any patient before thyroid surgery. Patient clinical samples collected from 2012 to 2018 were retrospectively analysed using T-cell receptor beta sequencing. Library construction relied on PCR. Reads for this sample came from an Illumina HiSeq 4000. High-throughput sequencing was used to profile the CDR3 region of the TCR beta-chain in every patient. The study's own analysis went as follows. The researchers built a classifier to tell apart papillary thyroid cancer patients with distant metastasis, based on CDR3 differences among clinicopathological groups. The Shannon index was used to measure repertoire diversity, and the Morisita-Horn index was used to measure how similar tumor and blood repertoires were. Starting from the raw public reads, TCRdb applied fastp trimming at Q25, assembled clones with MiXCR and retained in-frame beta chains. TCRdb's processing, not the study's, gives the V and J calls here. The sample table holds almost 35,000 clones, of which about a third were seen once. The ten largest clones represent 20% to 25% of the sample.

This sequence was found in a female donor with papillary thyroid cancer or a benign thyroid nodule (not recorded which). Some clones in this sample may be carry-over from other donors' samples. The sequencing sample was made of tumor tissue.

The sequenced DNA: TGTGCCAGCAGTTTATCGTATAGCGGGAGCTACGAGCAGTACTTC. Its protein reads: CASSLSYSGSYEQYF. Recombination joined TRBV27 with TRBJ2-7, with TRBD2 identical over 9 junction bases. CDR1 and CDR2 are drawn from the germline V gene (reference sequence): MNHEY, SMNVEV. Trimming removed 0 bases from V and 3 bases from J; the gene matches leave 3 bases unexplained. Taken from cysteine to phenylalanine, the CDR3 has 15 residues. Only the CDR3 DNA is retained, 45 bases long and in frame from the first base.